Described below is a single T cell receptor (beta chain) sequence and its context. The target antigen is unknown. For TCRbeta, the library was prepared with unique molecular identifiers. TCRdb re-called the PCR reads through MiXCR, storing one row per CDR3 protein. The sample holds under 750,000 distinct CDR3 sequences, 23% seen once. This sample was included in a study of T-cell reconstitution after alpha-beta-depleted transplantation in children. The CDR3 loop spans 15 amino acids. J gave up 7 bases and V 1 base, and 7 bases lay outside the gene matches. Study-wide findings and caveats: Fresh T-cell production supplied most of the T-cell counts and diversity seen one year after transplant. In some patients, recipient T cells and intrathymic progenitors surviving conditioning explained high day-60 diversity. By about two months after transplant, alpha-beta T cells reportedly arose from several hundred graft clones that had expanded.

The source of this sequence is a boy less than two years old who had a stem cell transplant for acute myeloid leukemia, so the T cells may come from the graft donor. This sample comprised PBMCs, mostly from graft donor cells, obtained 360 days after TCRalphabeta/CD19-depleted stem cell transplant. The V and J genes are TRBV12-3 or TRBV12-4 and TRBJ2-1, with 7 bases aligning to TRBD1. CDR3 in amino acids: CASSLVWGTVNEQFF. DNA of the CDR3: TGTGCCAGCAGTTTAGTATGGGGGACAGTGAATGAGCAGTTCTTC.